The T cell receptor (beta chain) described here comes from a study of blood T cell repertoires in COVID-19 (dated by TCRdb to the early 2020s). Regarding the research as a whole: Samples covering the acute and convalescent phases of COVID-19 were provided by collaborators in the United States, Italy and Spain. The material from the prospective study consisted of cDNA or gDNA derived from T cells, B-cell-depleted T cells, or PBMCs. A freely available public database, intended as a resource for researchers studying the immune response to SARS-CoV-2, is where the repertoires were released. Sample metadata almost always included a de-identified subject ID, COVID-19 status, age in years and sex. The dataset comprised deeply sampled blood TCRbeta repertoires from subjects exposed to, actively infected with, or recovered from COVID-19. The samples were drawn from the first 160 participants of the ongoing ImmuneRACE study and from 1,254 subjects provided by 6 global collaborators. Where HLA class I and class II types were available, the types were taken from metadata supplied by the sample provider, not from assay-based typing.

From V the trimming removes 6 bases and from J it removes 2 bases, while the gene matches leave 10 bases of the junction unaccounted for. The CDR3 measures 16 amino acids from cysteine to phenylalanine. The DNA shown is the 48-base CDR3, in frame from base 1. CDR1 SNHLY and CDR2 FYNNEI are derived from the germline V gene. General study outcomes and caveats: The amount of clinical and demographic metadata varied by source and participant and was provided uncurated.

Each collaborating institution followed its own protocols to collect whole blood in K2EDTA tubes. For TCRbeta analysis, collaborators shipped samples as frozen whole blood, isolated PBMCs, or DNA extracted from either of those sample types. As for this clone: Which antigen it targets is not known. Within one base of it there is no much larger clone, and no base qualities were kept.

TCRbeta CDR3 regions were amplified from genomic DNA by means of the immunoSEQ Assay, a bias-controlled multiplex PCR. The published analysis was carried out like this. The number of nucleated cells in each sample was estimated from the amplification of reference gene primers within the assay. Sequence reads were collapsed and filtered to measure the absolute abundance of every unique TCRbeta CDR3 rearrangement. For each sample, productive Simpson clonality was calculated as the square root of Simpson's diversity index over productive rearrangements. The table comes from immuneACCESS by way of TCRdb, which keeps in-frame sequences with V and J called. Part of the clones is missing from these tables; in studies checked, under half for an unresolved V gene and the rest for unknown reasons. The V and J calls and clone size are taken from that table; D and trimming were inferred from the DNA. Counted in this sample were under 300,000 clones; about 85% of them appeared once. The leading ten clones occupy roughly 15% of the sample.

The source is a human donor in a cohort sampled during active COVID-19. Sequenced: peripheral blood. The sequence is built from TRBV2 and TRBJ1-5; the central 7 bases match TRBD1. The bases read TGTGCCAGCAGACTTGGGACAGTTACGCGCAATCAGCCCCAGCATTTT. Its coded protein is CASRLGTVTRNQPQHF.